The 26 T cell receptor beta chains in this list originate from one sample, sequenced in a study of T-cell memory formation after mild COVID-19. From the 5' RACE reads, TCRdb called clonotypes with MiXCR, one entry per CDR3 protein. The table has over 55,000 distinct CDR3 sequences, 9% to 9.5% seen once. Sequencing input: PBMCs or a T cell subset sorted from them (not recorded which). All receptors derive from a man younger than 30 who had mild COVID-19 (a few samples of this study predate the infection). Cell type and time point are not known.

The chain links TRBV11-1 to TRBJ2-4, with TRBD1 matching over 7 bases. CDR1 is SGHAT, CDR2 FQDESV, per germline (reference sequence). The CDR3 loop spans 15 amino acids. With V trimmed by 5 bases and J by 1 base, 5 bases remained unmatched. The CDR3 coding sequence is TGTGCCAGCAGCCGACAGGGATCGGCCAAAAACATTCAGTACTTC. Its translation: CASSRQGSAKNIQYF.

V is TRBV11-3 and J is TRBJ2-3; no clear D. The CDR3 loop spans 17 amino acids. The V end lost 1 base, the J end lost 2 bases, and 16 bases lay between the germline ends. CDR1 and CDR2 (germline): SGHNT, YENEEA. CDR3 region: CASSLGRANHNTDTQYF. The CDR3 coding sequence is TGTGCCAGCAGCTTAGGCCGGGCCAACCATAACACAGATACGCAGTATTTT.

This clonotype was seen a few times. This sequence joins TRBV29-1 and TRBJ1-2; 7 bases agree with TRBD1. Germline-derived CDR1 and CDR2 are SQVTM and ANQGSEA. Germline trimming cut 5 bases from V and 8 bases from J; bases unmatched to any gene: 11. The length of the CDR3 is 13 residues. The CDR3 here is CSVYSDRDRGYTF. The CDR3 DNA sequence: TGCAGCGTTTATTCAGACAGGGATCGGGGCTACACCTTC.

This clonotype was observed a handful of times. The rearrangement links TRBV4-3 to TRBJ2-6; D is perhaps TRBD1 (5 bases). Germline V gene lookup returns CDR1 LGHNA and CDR2 YSLEER. There are 17 residues in the CDR3. Trimming pared 3 bases from V and 0 bases from J, leaving 12 bases between. The CDR3 DNA reads as TGCGCCAGCAGCCACCCAGGGTGGGTCTCTGGGGCCAACGTCCTGACTTTC. Its translation: CASSHPGWVSGANVLTF.

This clonotype was detected only a few times. V is TRBV15 and J is TRBJ1-1; no firm D call. The ends were cut back, 9 bases at V and 1 base at J, with 9 bases in the middle. CDR3 length: 12 amino acids. Per the germline V gene, CDR1 is LNHNV and CDR2 is YYDKDF (reference sequence). The CDR3 region is CATAFGNTEAFF. The DNA of the CDR3 is TGTGCCACAGCCTTTGGGAACACTGAAGCTTTCTTT.

The chain carries TRBV9 and TRBJ2-1; D not resolved. Germline assignment: CDR1 SGDLS and CDR2 YYNGEE. This CDR3 is 15 amino acids long. Trimming removed 2 bases from V and 2 bases from J, with 11 bases in between. DNA of the CDR3: TGTGCCAGCAGCGTGGACGGCGGCACCTACAATGAGCAGTTCTTC. This translates into CASSVDGGTYNEQFF.

This sequence joins TRBV12-3 or TRBV12-4 and TRBJ2-1; 12 bases are shared with TRBD1. V lost 4 bases, J lost 7 bases, and 2 bases stayed unmatched. The CDR3 length is 14 residues. Here the CDR3 reads CASSSGQGANEQFF. CDR3 nucleotide sequence: TGTGCCAGCAGTTCGGGACAGGGGGCTAATGAGCAGTTCTTC.

This clonotype was counted only a few times. The rearrangement uses TRBV6-5 and TRBJ1-1, with D tentatively TRBD1 (5 bases). Germline CDR1 and CDR2: MNHEY and SVGAGI. CDR3 length: 14 amino acids. Trimming left V 5 bases short and J 5 bases short, with 15 bases between. Written as DNA, the CDR3 is TGTGCCAGCAGTCAGACCAGGGTAAGGACTGAAGCTTTCTTT. Translated: CASSQTRVRTEAFF.

This clonotype was seen more than once but under ten times. The chain uses TRBV12-3 or TRBV12-4 and TRBJ2-7, with TRBD1 matching 8 bases. J gave up 2 bases and V 7 bases, and 13 bases lay outside the gene matches. The CDR3 consists of 16 residues. CDR3 sequence: CASTSQPDRVPYEQYF. In nucleotides, the CDR3 is TGTGCCAGCACCTCCCAGCCGGACAGGGTACCCTACGAGCAGTACTTC.

The chain combines TRBV5-4 with TRBJ2-5, with a possible D match to TRBD2 (7 bases). The CDR3 has 15 amino acids. Germline V gene data show CDR1 as SGHNT and CDR2 as YYREEE (reference sequence). With 7 bases removed from V and 5 bases from J, the gap between germline ends came to 21 bases. The CDR3 bases are TGTGCCAGCGCCGAACTTGGGGGGGCGCGGGAGACCCAGTACTTC. It specifies CASAELGGARETQYF.

This clonotype was seen a handful of times. The genes are TRBV7-2 and TRBJ2-1; D unresolved. This CDR3 is 13 amino acids long. Trimming removed 5 bases from V and 7 bases from J, with 12 bases in between. Germline V lookup: CDR1 SGHTA, CDR2 FQGNSA. CDR3 sequence (DNA): TGTGCCAGCAGCCCTCGAATTAGGAATGAGCAGTTCTTC. It yields the protein CASSPRIRNEQFF. The whole variable domain, filled in from reference TRBV7-2 and TRBJ2-1, reads GAGVSQSPSNKVTEKGKDVELRCDPISGHTALYWYRQSLGQGLEFLIYFQGNSAPDKSGLPSDRFSAERTGGSVSTLTIQRTQQEDSAVYLCASSPRIRNEQFFGPGTRLTVL.

This clonotype turned up a few times. The rearrangement uses TRBV20-1 and TRBJ1-5; TRBD1 might be the D (5 bases). This CDR3 contains 13 residues. Trimming cost V 6 bases and J 6 bases, with 15 bases left between them. In germline, CDR1 is DFQATT, CDR2 SNEGSKA (reference sequence). The CDR3 sequence is CSATLEGPQPQHF. Written as DNA, the CDR3 is TGCAGTGCCACGTTAGAGGGGCCTCAGCCCCAGCATTTT.

The V and J genes are TRBV24-1 and TRBJ2-5, with D unclear. This CDR3 region has 11 residues. Germline V gene lookup returns CDR1 KGHDR and CDR2 SFDVKD. Trimming removed 3 bases at V and 8 bases at J, with 6 bases between. This CDR3 is CATSDLGTQYF. In DNA, the CDR3 is TGTGCCACCAGTGATCTAGGAACCCAGTACTTC.

There are a few counts of this clonotype. The chain combines TRBV3-1 with TRBJ1-2, with 8 bases lining up with TRBD1. After removal of 5 bases from V and 8 bases from J, the junction contained 7 bases not matched to a gene. Germline lookup yields CDR1 LGHDT and CDR2 YNNKEL (reference sequence). The CDR3 spans 13 residues. The CDR3 DNA reads TGTGCCAGCAGCTGGGGACAGGATAGCGGCTACACCTTC. Translation: CASSWGQDSGYTF.

The CDR3 spells CASSSTSGGYNEQFF. CDR3 DNA: TGTGCCAGCAGCTCGACTAGCGGGGGTTACAATGAGCAGTTCTTC. This chain joins TRBV7-8 and TRBJ2-1; 12 positions match TRBD2. V lost 4 bases and J lost 4; bases outside the gene matches: 2. Per germline, CDR1 SGHVS and CDR2 FQNEAQ. The CDR3 is 15 amino acids.

The chain joins TRBV7-2 to TRBJ2-7; D might be TRBD1 (6 bases). Germline-derived CDR1 and CDR2 are SGHTA and FQGNSA. Between the trimmed V and J ends, which lost 1 base and 6 bases, there was a span of 19 bases. The CDR3 runs to 16 residues. The CDR3 is CASSLVGGHNPAEQYV. The CDR3 DNA reads TGTGCCAGCAGCTTAGTTGGGGGCCACAACCCGGCCGAGCAGTACGTC.

This clonotype has just a few counts. V usage is TRBV2 and J usage is TRBJ2-3; D possibly corresponds to TRBD1 (5 bases). This CDR3 region has 12 residues. Germline V gene lookup returns CDR1 SNHLY and CDR2 FYNNEI. V was clipped by 7 bases and J by 2 bases, with 7 bases between them. Written as DNA, the CDR3 is TGTGCCAGCATCAGGGACACAGATACGCAGTATTTT. It specifies CASIRDTDTQYF.

This clonotype was observed a few times. This chain uses TRBV2 with TRBJ2-2, with D hard to call. Trimming cost V 6 bases and J 1 base, with 12 bases left between them. This CDR3 is 15 amino acids long. Germline-derived CDR1 and CDR2 are SNHLY and FYNNEI. The CDR3 nucleotides are TGTGCCAGCAGCTACACTCCAGGGAACACCGGGGAGCTGTTTTTT. It specifies CASSYTPGNTGELFF.

This clonotype showed up many times. The rearrangement uses TRBV12-3 or TRBV12-4 and TRBJ2-1, with no clear D. The V end lost 5 bases, the J end lost 9 bases, and 14 bases lay between the germline ends. There are 13 residues in the CDR3. The CDR3 sequence: CASSRMWNTEQFF. The CDR3 nucleotides read TGTGCCAGCAGTCGGATGTGGAACACTGAGCAGTTCTTC.

This clonotype turned up a few times. V is TRBV9 and J is TRBJ1-3; tentatively, D is TRBD1 (5 bases). V lost 0 bases to trimming and J lost 0 bases, with 25 bases between them. The CDR3 covers 21 residues. Germline V lookup: CDR1 SGDLS, CDR2 YYNGEE. The CDR3 nucleotides read TGTGCCAGCAGCGTAGCCCCCATCCGGCCCCAGCCAGGGTCCTCTGGAAACACCATATATTTT. This translates into CASSVAPIRPQPGSSGNTIYF.

This clonotype was picked up many times. J is TRBJ2-3 and V is TRBV7-2; 7 positions agree with TRBD1. The CDR3 covers 15 residues. Trimming removed 6 bases from V and 3 bases from J; junction bases left unmatched: 9. Per germline, CDR1 SGHTA and CDR2 FQGNSA. In DNA form, the CDR3 reads TGTGCCAGCAGTCGACAGGGTTTGCGGACAGATACGCAGTATTTT. Translation: CASSRQGLRTDTQYF.

This rearrangement joins TRBV7-9 to TRBJ1-4; no definite D call. V was clipped by 1 base and J by 8 bases, with 11 bases between them. This CDR3 contains 14 residues. Germline V CDR1 and CDR2: SEHNR, FQNEAQ (reference sequence). The CDR3 loop reads CASSLVAGKEKLFF. The DNA of the CDR3 is TGTGCCAGCAGCTTAGTGGCGGGGAAAGAAAAACTGTTTTTT.

There are many counts of this clonotype. The V and J genes are TRBV7-2 and TRBJ2-5, with 9 nucleotides matching TRBD2. CDR1 is SGHTA and CDR2 is FQGNSA in the germline V gene. The CDR3 runs 16 residues. Unmatched junction bases numbered 7, after V lost 1 base and J lost 4 bases. This CDR3 reads CASSLGSGGNGETQYF. The CDR3 DNA reads TGTGCCAGCAGCTTAGGAAGCGGGGGGAATGGAGAGACCCAGTACTTC.

This clonotype turned up a few times. This rearrangement joins TRBV7-8 to TRBJ2-1; D ambiguous. CDR1 SGHVS and CDR2 FQNEAQ come from the germline V gene. The CDR3 runs to 12 residues. The ends were cut back, 1 base at V and 9 bases at J, with 7 bases in the middle. The CDR3 DNA reads as TGTGCCAGCAGCTTAGACGGGTTTGAGCAGTTCTTC. Translated: CASSLDGFEQFF.

The V call is TRBV29-1, the J call TRBJ2-7; 8 nucleotides line up with TRBD1. V was pared by 7 bases and J by 3 bases, with 8 bases of the junction left unmatched. This CDR3 comprises 13 residues. The germline V gene has CDR1 SQVTM and CDR2 ANQGSEA. CDR3 sequence: CSAGGDRRYEQYF. The CDR3, as DNA: TGCAGCGCTGGCGGGGACAGGCGCTACGAGCAGTACTTC.

This chain connects TRBV7-8 to TRBJ2-1; 8 nucleotides line up with TRBD1. The CDR3 sequence is 16 residues long. The germline gives CDR1 SGHVS, CDR2 FQNEAQ. The V and J ends lost 5 bases and 7 bases, in that order; junction bases with no gene match: 13. The CDR3 sequence is CASSKLTGARGNEQFF. The CDR3, as DNA: TGTGCCAGCAGCAAACTGACAGGGGCCCGTGGGAATGAGCAGTTCTTC.